The clone carrying this T cell receptor (beta chain) was observed a handful of times. Its antigen is currently unknown. 13 Jbeta primers and 60 Vbeta primers were used for the PCR. How the authors handled the data: An analysis that came later counted roughly 87 million unique TCR beta chains, approximately 10 million shared. Only in-frame clones appear in the TCRdb table, and some are missing; sequencing was by immunoSEQ multiplex PCR. That table gives V, J and clone size, and the DNA gave D and trimming. In the table there are roughly 120,000 clones, 74% of which are singletons. The data were taken from a study of cytomegalovirus exposure and HLA in healthy donors. Findings and limits, study-wide: A prior analysis recorded that most TCR beta V segments were productive about 87% or about 30% of the time. Most TCR sequences proved rare, with some public TCRs found in many donors.

V dropped 4 bases and J dropped 2 bases, with 24 bases sitting between them. CDR3 length: 20 residues. The V gene's germline CDR1 is MRHNA and CDR2 SNTAGT. Though nominally healthy at sampling, donors likely had unrecorded immune exposures. The material sequenced was PBMCs. This receptor was taken from a woman between 45 and 60 years old in good health and CMV-seropositive. The J gene is TRBJ1-6, the V gene TRBV6-4; weak D call: TRBD1 (5 bases). The CDR3 DNA reads as TGTGCCAGCAGTGGGACACCTTGGTTTAAGGGGATCCCCTATAATTCACCCCTCCACTTT. Amino acid sequence: CASSGTPWFKGIPYNSPLHF.